This T cell receptor beta chain is drawn from a study of T cells in Graves' hyperthyroidism and ophthalmopathy. Study-wide results and limits: From stable hyperthyroidism, ophthalmopathy was separated by a 13 V-J model.

This clonotype was counted ten times or more. The antigen is undetermined. Germline V lookup: CDR1 MNHEY, CDR2 SVGEGT. V was shortened by 5 bases and J by 6 bases, with 6 bases between the two germline ends. This CDR3 region has 11 residues. RNA transcripts were the template for amplifying TCR beta CDR3 regions. HTBI primers drove first-round RT-PCR of the TCR CDR3. TCRdb called the multiplex PCR reads again in MiXCR, with one record for every CDR3 protein. The sample has under 550,000 distinct CDR3 sequences, about 13% seen once. Stable hyperthyroidism: no ophthalmopathy progression over 18 months of follow-up.

The origin of this receptor is a woman under 30 with Graves' hyperthyroidism. The chain is built from TRBV6-2 or TRBV6-3 and TRBJ2-3; D unresolved. Sequencing used blood. The CDR3 region has the DNA TGTGCCAGCAGTCCCTGGGATACGCAGTATTTT. This encodes CASSPWDTQYF.